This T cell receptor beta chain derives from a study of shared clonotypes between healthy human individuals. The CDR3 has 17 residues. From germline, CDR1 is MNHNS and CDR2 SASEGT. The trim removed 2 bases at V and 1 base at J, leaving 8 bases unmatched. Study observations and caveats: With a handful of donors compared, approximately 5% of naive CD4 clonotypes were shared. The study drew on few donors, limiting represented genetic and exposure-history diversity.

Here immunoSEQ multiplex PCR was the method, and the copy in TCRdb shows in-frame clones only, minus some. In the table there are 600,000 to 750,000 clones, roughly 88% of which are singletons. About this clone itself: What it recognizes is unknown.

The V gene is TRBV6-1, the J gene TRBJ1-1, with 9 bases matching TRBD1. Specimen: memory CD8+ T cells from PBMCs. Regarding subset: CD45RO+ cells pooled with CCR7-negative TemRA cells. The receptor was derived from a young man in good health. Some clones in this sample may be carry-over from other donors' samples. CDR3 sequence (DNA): TGTGCCAGCAGTGAAATTTACAGGGGGCAGGAGAACACTGAAGCTTTCTTT. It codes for CASSEIYRGQENTEAFF.